The 10 T cell receptor beta chains in this list originate from one sample, sequenced in a study of cytomegalovirus exposure and HLA in healthy donors. PCR amplification relied on 60 Vbeta primers (plus 13 Jbeta primers). Sequencing was performed with immunoSEQ multiplex PCR; in TCRdb, only in-frame clones are kept and a portion is missing. The sample carries about 160,000 clones, 75% to 80% recorded once. Sequences were obtained from PBMCs. All receptors derive from a woman aged 45 to 65 in good health and CMV-seropositive.

The genes are TRBV19 and TRBJ1-2; a possible D gene is TRBD1 (6 bases). The V end lost 8 bases, the J end lost 0 bases, and 16 bases lay between the germline ends. CDR1 and CDR2 (germline): LNHDA, SQIVND (reference sequence). CDR3 length: 15 amino acids. In nucleotides, the CDR3 is TGTGCCAGTCACCCCCCCGGACAGACTAACTATGGCTACACCTTC. Its protein product is CASHPPGQTNYGYTF.

The chain has TRBV7-6 and TRBJ1-1; D gene unclear. V shed 4 bases and J shed 4 bases, with 13 bases lying between them. In germline, CDR1 is SGHVS, CDR2 FNYEAQ. The CDR3 contains 14 residues. The CDR3 nucleotides read TGTGCCAGCAGCTGGGAGGTTGGGTCCACTGAAGCTTTCTTT. It codes for CASSWEVGSTEAFF. The full variable domain, completed using reference TRBV7-6 and TRBJ1-1, is GAGVSQSPRYKVTKRGQDVALRCDPISGHVSLYWYRQALGQGPEFLTYFNYEAQQDKSGLPNDRFSAERPEGSISTLTIQRTEQRDSAMYRCASSWEVGSTEAFFGQGTRLTVV.

V is TRBV7-8 and J is TRBJ2-7; D is uncertain. The CDR3 consists of 14 residues. Trimming removed 4 bases from V and 3 bases from J, with 13 bases in between. Germline V lookup: CDR1 SGHVS, CDR2 FQNEAQ. The CDR3 spells CASSSQSTYYEQYF. Written as DNA, the CDR3 is TGTGCCAGCAGCTCCCAATCAACCTACTACGAGCAGTACTTC.

This clone has more than one count but fewer than ten. This chain connects TRBV6-5 to TRBJ2-7, with 10 positions matching TRBD1. The trim removed 0 bases at V and 4 bases at J, leaving 6 bases unmatched. The CDR3 length is 16 residues. CDR1 is MNHEY, CDR2 SVGAGI, per germline. This chain's CDR3 is CASSYSPRQGAYEQYF. The CDR3 bases are TGTGCCAGCAGTTACTCTCCGCGACAGGGGGCGTACGAGCAGTACTTC.

This sequence joins TRBV14 and TRBJ1-1; D possibly corresponds to TRBD1 (5 bases). Trimming left V 3 bases short and J 4 bases short, with 12 bases between. Per the germline V gene, CDR1 is SGHDN and CDR2 is FVKESK. The CDR3 contains 14 residues. The chain's CDR3 is CASSHLSGLTEAFF. The CDR3 DNA follows: TGTGCCAGCAGCCATCTTTCAGGGCTCACTGAAGCTTTCTTT.

This clone turned up a few times. The chain is built from TRBV6-5 and TRBJ1-1; no clear D. The CDR3 consists of 11 residues. Looked up from germline, CDR1 is MNHEY and CDR2 is SVGAGI. CDR3 amino acids: CVCQAGTEAFF. In DNA form, the CDR3 reads TGTGTATGCCAGGCTGGCACTGAAGCTTTCTTT.

This clone came up a few times. V usage is TRBV15 and J usage is TRBJ2-5; the match to TRBD2 covers 9 bases. The V segment lost 0 bases and the J segment 3 bases; nucleotides outside the gene matches: 5. Germline assignment: CDR1 LNHNV and CDR2 YYDKDF (reference sequence). The CDR3 runs 16 residues. Here the CDR3 DNA reads TGTGCCACCAGCAGAGACGATATAGCGGGAGAAGAGACCCAGTACTTC. Its translation is CATSRDDIAGEETQYF.

The chain recombines TRBV7-2 with TRBJ1-1; D possibly corresponds to TRBD1 (6 bases). In germline, CDR1 is SGHTA, CDR2 FQGNSA. The CDR3 consists of 15 residues. Trimming cost V 3 bases and J 0 bases, with 11 bases left between them. DNA for the CDR3: TGTGCCAGCAGCTTCCAGGGGCGATTGAACACTGAAGCTTTCTTT. Protein sequence: CASSFQGRLNTEAFF. Complete variable domain (other parts from reference TRBV7-2 and TRBJ1-1): GAGVSQSPSNKVTEKGKDVELRCDPISGHTALYWYRQSLGQGLEFLIYFQGNSAPDKSGLPSDRFSAERTGGSVSTLTIQRTQQEDSAVYLCASSFQGRLNTEAFFGQGTRLTVV.

The gene calls are TRBV19 and TRBJ1-1, with TRBD1 identical over 9 bases. Trimming at V came to 4 bases and at J to 4 bases, leaving 13 bases not matched to a gene. Germline-derived CDR1 and CDR2 are LNHDA and SQIVND (reference sequence). CDR3 length: 17 residues. The DNA for the CDR3 is TGTGCCAGTAGTAGAGGCCGTAAGGGACAGGGTTTCACTGAAGCTTTCTTT. Its translation is CASSRGRKGQGFTEAFF.

The rearrangement joins TRBV2 to TRBJ1-2; TRBD1 matches at 9 bases. This CDR3 contains 15 residues. Germline CDR1 is SNHLY and CDR2 is FYNNEI. With 1 base clipped from V and 4 bases from J, the junction kept 4 bases outside the gene matches. The CDR3 nucleotides read TGTGCCAGCAGTGAAGGGACAGGGGATCTCTATGGCTACACCTTC. It is translated as CASSEGTGDLYGYTF.